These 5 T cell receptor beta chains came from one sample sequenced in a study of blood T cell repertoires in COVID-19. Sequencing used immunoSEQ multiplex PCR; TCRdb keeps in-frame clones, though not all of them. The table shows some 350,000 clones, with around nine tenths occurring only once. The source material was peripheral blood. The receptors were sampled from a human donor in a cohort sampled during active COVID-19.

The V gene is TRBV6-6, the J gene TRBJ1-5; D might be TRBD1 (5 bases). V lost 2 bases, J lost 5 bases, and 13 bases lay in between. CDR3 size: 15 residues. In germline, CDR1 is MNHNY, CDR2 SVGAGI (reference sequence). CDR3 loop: CASSYVGRADQPQHF. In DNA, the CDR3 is TGTGCCAGCAGTTACGTAGGCAGGGCGGATCAGCCCCAGCATTTT.

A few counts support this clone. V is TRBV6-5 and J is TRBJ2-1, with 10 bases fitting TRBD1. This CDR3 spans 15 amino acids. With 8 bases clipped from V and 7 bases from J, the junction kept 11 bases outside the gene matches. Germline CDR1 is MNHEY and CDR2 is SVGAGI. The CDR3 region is CASQMTGGAANEQFF. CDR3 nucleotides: TGTGCCAGCCAGATGACAGGGGGCGCCGCGAATGAGCAGTTCTTC.

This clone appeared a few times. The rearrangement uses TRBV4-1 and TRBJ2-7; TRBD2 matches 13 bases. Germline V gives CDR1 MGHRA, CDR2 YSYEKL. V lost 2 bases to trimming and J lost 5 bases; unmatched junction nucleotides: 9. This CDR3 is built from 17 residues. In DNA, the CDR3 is TGCGCCAGCAGCCAAACACTAGCGGGGGGGCCGAGTAACGAGCAGTACTTC. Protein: CASSQTLAGGPSNEQYF.

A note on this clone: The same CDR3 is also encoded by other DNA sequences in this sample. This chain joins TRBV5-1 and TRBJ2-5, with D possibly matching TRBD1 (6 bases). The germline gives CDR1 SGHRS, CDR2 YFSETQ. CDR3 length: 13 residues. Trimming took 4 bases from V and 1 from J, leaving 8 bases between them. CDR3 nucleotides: TGCGCCAGCAGCCCCAGGGGCCAAGAGACCCAGTACTTC. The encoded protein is CASSPRGQETQYF.

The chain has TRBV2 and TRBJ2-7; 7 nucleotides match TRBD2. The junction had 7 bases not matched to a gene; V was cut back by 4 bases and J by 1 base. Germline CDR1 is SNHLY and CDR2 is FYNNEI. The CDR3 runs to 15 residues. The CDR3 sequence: CASSAGGIGSYEQYF. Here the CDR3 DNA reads TGTGCCAGCAGTGCCGGGGGGATAGGGTCCTACGAGCAGTACTTC.